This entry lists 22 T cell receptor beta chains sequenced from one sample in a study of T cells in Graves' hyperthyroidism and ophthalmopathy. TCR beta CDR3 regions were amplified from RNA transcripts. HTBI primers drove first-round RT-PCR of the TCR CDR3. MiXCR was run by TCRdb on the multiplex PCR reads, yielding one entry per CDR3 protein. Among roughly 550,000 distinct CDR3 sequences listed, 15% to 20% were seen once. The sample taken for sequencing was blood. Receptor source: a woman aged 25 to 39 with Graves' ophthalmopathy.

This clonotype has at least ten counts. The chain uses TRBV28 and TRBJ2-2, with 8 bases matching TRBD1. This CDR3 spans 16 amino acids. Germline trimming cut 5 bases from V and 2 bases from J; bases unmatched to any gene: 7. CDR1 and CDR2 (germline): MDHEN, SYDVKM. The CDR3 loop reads CASSPQDRVNTGELFF. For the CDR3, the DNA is TGTGCCAGCAGTCCTCAGGACAGGGTAAACACCGGGGAGCTGTTTTTT.

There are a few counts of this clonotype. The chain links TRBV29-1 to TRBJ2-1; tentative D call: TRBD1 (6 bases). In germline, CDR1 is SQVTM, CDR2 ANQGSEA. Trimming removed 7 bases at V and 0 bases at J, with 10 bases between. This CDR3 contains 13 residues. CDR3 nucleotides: TGCAGCGGGCAGGGGAGCTCCTACAATGAGCAGTTCTTC. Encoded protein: CSGQGSSYNEQFF.

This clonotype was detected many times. CDR3 bases: TGTGCCAGCAGCCCCGGCCCGCCAGATTATAATTCACCCCTCCACTTT. It is translated as CASSPGPPDYNSPLHF. The rearrangement uses TRBV7-2 and TRBJ1-6; D remains ambiguous. V dropped 5 bases and J dropped 4 bases, with 15 bases sitting between them. CDR1 and CDR2 (germline): SGHTA, FQGNSA. The CDR3 consists of 16 residues.

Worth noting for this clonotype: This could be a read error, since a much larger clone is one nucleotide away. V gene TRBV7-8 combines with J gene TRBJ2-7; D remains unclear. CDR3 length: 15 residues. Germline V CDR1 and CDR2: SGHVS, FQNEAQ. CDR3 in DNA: TGTACCAGCAGTCCTTCTTTGGGCTCGCCCTACGAGCAGTACTTC. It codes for CTSSPSLGSPYEQYF.

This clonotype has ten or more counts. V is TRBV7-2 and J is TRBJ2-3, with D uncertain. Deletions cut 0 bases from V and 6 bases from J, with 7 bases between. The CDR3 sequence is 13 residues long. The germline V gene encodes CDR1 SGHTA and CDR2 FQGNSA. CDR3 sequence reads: CASSLAPRDTQYF. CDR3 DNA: TGTGCCAGCAGCTTAGCGCCCCGGGATACGCAGTATTTT.

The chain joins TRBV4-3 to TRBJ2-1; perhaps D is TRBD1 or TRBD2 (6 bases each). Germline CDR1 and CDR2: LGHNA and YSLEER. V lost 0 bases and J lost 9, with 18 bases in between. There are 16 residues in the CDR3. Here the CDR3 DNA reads TGCGCCAGCAGCCAAGAGGGGGGCAGGGTGGTGGGTGAGCAGTTCTTC. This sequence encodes CASSQEGGRVVGEQFF.

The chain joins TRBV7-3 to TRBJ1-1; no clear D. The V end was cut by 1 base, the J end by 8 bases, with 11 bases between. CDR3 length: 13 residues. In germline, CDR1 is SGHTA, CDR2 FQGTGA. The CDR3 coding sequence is TGTGCCAGCAGCTTAATGGGTCAGAGGGAAGCTTTCTTT. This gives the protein CASSLMGQREAFF.

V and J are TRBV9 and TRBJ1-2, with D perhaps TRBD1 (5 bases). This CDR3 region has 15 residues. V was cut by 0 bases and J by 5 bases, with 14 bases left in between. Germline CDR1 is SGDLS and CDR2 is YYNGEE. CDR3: CASSVGAGKGYGYTF. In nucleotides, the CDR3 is TGTGCCAGCAGCGTAGGGGCAGGGAAGGGGTATGGCTACACCTTC.

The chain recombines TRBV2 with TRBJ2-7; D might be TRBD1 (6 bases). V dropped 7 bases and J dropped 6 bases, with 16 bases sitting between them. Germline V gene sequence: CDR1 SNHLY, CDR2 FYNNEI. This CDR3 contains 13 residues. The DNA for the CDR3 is TGTGCCAGCAAATCGTCCCAAGGGGGCGAGCAGTACTTC. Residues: CASKSSQGGEQYF.

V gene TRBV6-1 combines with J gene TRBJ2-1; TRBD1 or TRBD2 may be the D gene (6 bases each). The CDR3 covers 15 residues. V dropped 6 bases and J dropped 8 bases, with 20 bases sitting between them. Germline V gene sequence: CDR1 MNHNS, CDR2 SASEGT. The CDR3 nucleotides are TGTGCCAGCAGACCTGGGGGGCAGTCGGGGGATGAGCAGTTCTTC. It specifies CASRPGGQSGDEQFF.

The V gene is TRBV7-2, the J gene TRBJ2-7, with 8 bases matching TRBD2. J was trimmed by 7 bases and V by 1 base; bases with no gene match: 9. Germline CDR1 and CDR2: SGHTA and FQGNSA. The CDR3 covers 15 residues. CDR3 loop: CASSLGFSGTSEQYF. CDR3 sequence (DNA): TGTGCCAGCAGCTTAGGATTCTCCGGGACTAGTGAGCAGTACTTC.

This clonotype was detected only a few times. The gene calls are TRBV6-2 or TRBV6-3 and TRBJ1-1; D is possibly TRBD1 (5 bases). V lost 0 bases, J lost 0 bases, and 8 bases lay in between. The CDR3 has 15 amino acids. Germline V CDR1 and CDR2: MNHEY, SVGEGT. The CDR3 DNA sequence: TGTGCCAGCAGTTACTCTAGGGGCATGAACACTGAAGCTTTCTTT. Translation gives CASSYSRGMNTEAFF.

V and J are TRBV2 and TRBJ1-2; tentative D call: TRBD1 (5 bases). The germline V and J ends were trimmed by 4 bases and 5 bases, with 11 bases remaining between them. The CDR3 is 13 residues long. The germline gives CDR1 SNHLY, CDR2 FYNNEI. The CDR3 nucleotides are TGTGCCAGCAGTGGAGGGGAGGGATATGGCTACACCTTC. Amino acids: CASSGGEGYGYTF.

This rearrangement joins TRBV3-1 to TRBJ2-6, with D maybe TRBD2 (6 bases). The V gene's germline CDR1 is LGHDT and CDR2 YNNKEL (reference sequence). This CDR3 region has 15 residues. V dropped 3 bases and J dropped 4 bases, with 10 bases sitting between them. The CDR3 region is CASSHGTGGANVLTF. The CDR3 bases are TGTGCCAGCAGCCACGGGACTGGGGGGGCCAACGTCCTGACTTTC.

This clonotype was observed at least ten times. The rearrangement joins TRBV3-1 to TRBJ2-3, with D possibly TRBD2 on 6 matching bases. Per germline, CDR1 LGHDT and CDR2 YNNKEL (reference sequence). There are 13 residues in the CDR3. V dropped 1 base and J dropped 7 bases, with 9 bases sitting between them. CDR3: CASSQVGGNTQYF. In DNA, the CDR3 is TGTGCCAGCAGCCAAGTAGGAGGGAATACGCAGTATTTT.

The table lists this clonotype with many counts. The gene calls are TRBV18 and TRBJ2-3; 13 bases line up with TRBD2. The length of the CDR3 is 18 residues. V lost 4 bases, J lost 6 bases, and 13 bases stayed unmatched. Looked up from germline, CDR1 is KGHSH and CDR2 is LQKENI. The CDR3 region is CASSLYSGTSGIMDTQYF. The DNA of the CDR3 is TGTGCCAGCTCACTCTACTCCGGGACTAGCGGGATTATGGATACGCAGTATTTT.

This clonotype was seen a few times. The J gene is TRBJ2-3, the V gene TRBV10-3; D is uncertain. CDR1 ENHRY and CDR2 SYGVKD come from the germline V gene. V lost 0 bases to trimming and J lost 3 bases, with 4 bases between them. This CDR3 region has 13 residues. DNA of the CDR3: TGTGCCATCAGTGAGTCGGGGACAGATACGCAGTATTTT. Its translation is CAISESGTDTQYF.

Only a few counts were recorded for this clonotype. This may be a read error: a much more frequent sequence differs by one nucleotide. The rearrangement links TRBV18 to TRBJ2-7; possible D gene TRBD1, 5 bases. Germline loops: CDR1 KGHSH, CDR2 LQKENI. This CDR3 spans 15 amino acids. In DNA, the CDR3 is TGTGCCGGCTCACCACCTCCGCAGGGCTGGTCCGAGCAGTACTTC. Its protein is CAGSPPPQGWSEQYF.

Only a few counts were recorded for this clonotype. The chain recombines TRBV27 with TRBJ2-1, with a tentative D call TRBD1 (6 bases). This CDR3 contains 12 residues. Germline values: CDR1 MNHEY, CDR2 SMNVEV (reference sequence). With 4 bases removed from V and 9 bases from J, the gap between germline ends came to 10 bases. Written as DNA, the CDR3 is TGTGCCAGCAGTTGGGAAGGGGGTGAGCAGTTCTTC. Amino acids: CASSWEGGEQFF.

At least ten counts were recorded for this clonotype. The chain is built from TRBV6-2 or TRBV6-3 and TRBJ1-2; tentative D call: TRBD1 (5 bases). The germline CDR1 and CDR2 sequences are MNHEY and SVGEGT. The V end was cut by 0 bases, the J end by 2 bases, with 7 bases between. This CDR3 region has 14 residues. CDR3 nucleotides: TGTGCCAGCAGTTACTCTGGGGCGAACTATGGCTACACCTTC. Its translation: CASSYSGANYGYTF.

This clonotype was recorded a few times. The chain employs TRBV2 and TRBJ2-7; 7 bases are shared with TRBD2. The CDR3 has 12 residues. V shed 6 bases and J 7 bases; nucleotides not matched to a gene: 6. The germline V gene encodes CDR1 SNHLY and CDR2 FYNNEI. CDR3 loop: CASRLANWEQYF. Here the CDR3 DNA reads TGTGCCAGCAGACTAGCGAATTGGGAGCAGTACTTC.

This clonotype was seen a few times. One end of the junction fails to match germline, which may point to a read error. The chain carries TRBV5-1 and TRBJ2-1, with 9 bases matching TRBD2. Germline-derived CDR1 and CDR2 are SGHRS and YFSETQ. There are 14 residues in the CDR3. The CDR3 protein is CASSSGLAYSEQFF. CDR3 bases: TGCGCCAGCAGCTCGGGACTAGCCTACAGTGAGCAGTTCTTC.